The T cell receptor beta chain described here comes from a study of cytomegalovirus exposure and HLA in healthy donors (dated by TCRdb to the late 2010s). A note on the overall study: According to an earlier analysis of around 600 of the donors, about 190 million T cells yielded 117 million unique TCR beta sequences and 276 Gb of sequence data. Alongside the repertoire data, information on donor age, sex, ethnicity and CMV serostatus was compiled. HLA typing covered class I and class II loci at four-digit resolution. The genetic ancestry cluster associated with self-reported Caucasian donors included 65% to 90% of the roughly 410 genotyped donors. The aim of the study was to test whether cataloging public T cell receptors could identify signatures of past pathogen exposure. An earlier analysis of some 500 of the donors used high-throughput TCR beta sequencing to judge whether each TCR beta V gene segment behaved as functional or pseudogenic. A later analysis re-examined previously published TCR beta repertoires from roughly 650 donors and added high-resolution HLA genotyping to investigate patterns of TCR occurrence. The study used immunosequencing to profile the T cell repertoires of around 600 subjects and linked those repertoires to cytomegalovirus serostatus. Across around 400 genotyped donors of the cohort, an average of roughly 200,000 unique TCR beta nucleotide sequences per donor were sequenced, and roughly 20% of those sequences were non-productive. To predict cytomegalovirus infection status, the study brought together high-throughput TCR immunosequencing, statistical association of individual TCRs with disease status, and machine learning. Because of strong linkage in the cohort, a handful of DR-DQ haplotypes were treated as single units for association and clustering. The later analysis used no new phenotypic data to find candidate immune exposures, relying instead on TCR beta sequences and their occurrence across donors. A later genetic analysis used genome-wide SNP genotypes for about 60% of the roughly 700 donors, treating that subset as a discovery cohort. A separate validation cohort of roughly 110 different subjects was used in addition to the 666-subject first cohort. The number of typed donors differed by locus: roughly 620-640 for A, B, C, DRB1 and DQB1; 500 to 550 for DQA1; 600 to 610 for DPA1; and around 490 for DPB1. An early release covering some 640 HLA-typed donors comprised approximately 290 gigabases of sequencing data and about 90 million unique TCR sequences. All discovery cohort repertoires had been generated using a single sequencing platform. Results and caveats for the whole study, not just this receptor: A later analysis reported that several top co-occurrence clusters appeared linked to parvovirus B19, influenza, CMV and Epstein-Barr virus. A further reported finding was that TCR beta sequences accurately predicted the HLA-A and HLA-B alleles for most subjects in the first cohort. The classifier was reported to diagnose cytomegalovirus status with high specificity and sensitivity in both the original and validation cohorts. Because some donors lacked HLA typing at each locus, the association tests relied only on the typed subset. Roughly 17 rarely observed V segments, including chromosome 9 orphons, were excluded from the earlier analysis of about 600 of the donors because counts were too low. A group of highly shared sequence variants was considered likely to be a technical artifact of the sequencing pipeline. When HLA alleles, especially DR and DQ, strongly co-occurred, TCR associations were difficult to assign to individual alleles. Only TCR beta chains were sequenced in this cohort, and the absence of alpha or paired-chain data limited detectable features. CMV serostatus was the only immune exposure information available for the cohort. Across donors, most TCR sequences were observed very rarely, whereas some public TCRs were present in many individuals. According to a later analysis, TCR association rates differed among HLA loci, with DRB1 alleles showing the most associated TCRs and HLA-C alleles showing the fewest. In vitro tests confirmed that a few of the cytomegalovirus-associated TCR beta chains recognize cytomegalovirus antigens. The presence/absence analyses assumed that sequencing depth was roughly uniform across donors, and that assumption may not be true. In a later analysis, HLA-associated TCR beta chains showed more clonal expansion and lower generation probabilities than non-associated chains that were equally common. Some IMGT-functional V segments, including TRBV6-2 and TRBV6-3, could not be distinguished by the 87-base-pair reads and were therefore excluded. Linkage disequilibrium might explain the correlated functional status among segregating V segments, but an unknown experimental factor could not be excluded. In the study, some 160 TCR beta chains were listed as associated with cytomegalovirus. It was suggested by the authors that the approach could potentially be generalized to other disease states and immunological phenotypes. A later analysis found that most CMV-associated TCR beta chains appeared HLA-restricted, with HLA associations seemingly driven largely by CMV exposure. A later genetic analysis associated a missense DCLRE1C variant with V-gene and J-gene trimming of TCR beta chains, and an independent cohort replicated the association. An earlier analysis of 450 to 750 of the donors showed that most TCR beta V segments appeared in productive rearrangements either about 87% or about 30% of the time, which broadly matched IMGT annotations. At a false discovery rate of 0.05, a later analysis linked 15,000 to 20,000 TCR beta sequences to specific HLA alleles. According to a later genetic analysis, donors in an Asian-associated ancestry cluster had fewer N-insertions in productive TCRs than the roughly 670-donor mean.

In total, just over 650 healthy bone marrow donors made up the cohort. Cohort members were all nominally healthy when sampled, although unrecorded immune exposures were likely present. The donor was CMV seronegative and belonged to the group of under 400 seronegative cohort members. A peripheral blood sample was collected from each donor, and TCR beta sequencing was performed on peripheral blood mononuclear cells. Genomic DNA extraction from the blood cell samples was performed with the Qiagen DNeasy Blood Extraction Kit. The library was obtained by the immunoSEQ multiplex PCR assay. The multiplex PCR relied on a mix of 60 forward primers for TCR Vbeta segments and 13 reverse primers for TCR Jbeta segments. The CDR3 region of rearranged TCR beta genes was amplified from genomic DNA by a multiplex PCR assay. The amplified TCR beta libraries were sequenced on the Illumina HiSeq System as 87-base-pair reads. The source study handled its data this way. A later analysis tallied some 79 million unique TCR beta chains across the 700 or so repertoires, and approximately 9.9 million of those chains were shared by two or more donors. To remove PCR and sequencing errors, raw reads were error-corrected and collapsed into unique sequences using a nearest-neighbor algorithm that merged closely related sequences. CDR3 sequences were aligned to IMGT reference sequences to assign V, D and J gene segments. For a sequence to be retained, at least a six-nucleotide match to both a V gene segment and a J gene segment was required. A rearrangement was called productive if the CDR3 had no stop codons and remained in frame with V and J, and every other rearrangement was called non-productive. Following IMGT convention, CDR3 was defined as the stretch from the second conserved V-encoded cysteine up to the conserved J-encoded phenylalanine. Sequences without an unambiguous match to a single V gene segment were excluded from the earlier analysis of a few hundred of the donors. In an earlier analysis of approximately 500 of the donors, a V segment was called functional when productive rearrangements were above 56.7%, and segregating when the standard deviation between donors exceeded 5%. A statistical classification framework was developed to diagnose cytomegalovirus status using the catalog of TCR beta chain sequences. In a later analysis, TCR nucleotide sequences were compared against IMGT/GENE-DB human TR gene sequences so that V and J genes could be assigned. Using the TCRdist pipeline, a later analysis assigned CDR3 sequences along with most-parsimonious VDJ recombination scenarios. In a later analysis, each TCR beta chain was defined by its CDR3 amino acid sequence together with its V-gene family, and reads lacking a unique V-gene family were excluded. As a way to deal with suspected cross-contamination and a sequencing artifact, a later analysis dropped 450 to 600 nucleotide sequences that were highly shared and had low generation probability. A later analysis calculated a clonal expansion index for each public chain from normalized within-repertoire ranks of inferred template counts. In a later analysis, generation probabilities were computed using a VDJ recombination model fitted to out-of-frame rearrangements, and the results were checked against IGoR. Hypergeometric tests were used in a later analysis to score TCR-TCR, TCR-HLA and TCR-CMV co-occurrence, with a repertoire-size bias correction applied to the TCR pairs. In a later analysis, false discovery rates were estimated by permuting HLA or CMV assignments 20 times. In a later analysis, co-occurring TCRs were grouped with DBSCAN, and TCRdist sequence similarity was added when clustering was performed within HLA-allele-positive subsets. Repertoires with fewer than 30,000 or more than 120,000 public chains, plus five repertoires with anomalous nucleotide sharing, were excluded from co-occurrence clustering. TCRdb stores this immuneACCESS table with in-frame sequences only. Part of the clones is absent; in the studies checked, under half of the shortfall reflects unresolved V genes, and no reason is known for the rest. V and J calls and clone size are as listed in that table; D and trimming were resolved from the DNA. Present in this sample are about 180,000 clones, about 77% of which were seen just once. The ten largest clonotypes hold approximately 2.5% of the sample.

About this clone itself: Its specific antigen is unknown. No base-level quality is on record; no much larger clone is a single base apart.

Looking up the germline V gene yields CDR1 LGHNT and CDR2 FRNRAP. The CDR3 has 16 amino acids, counting the end cysteine and phenylalanine. Only the CDR3 part of the read is kept: 48 bases, read in frame from the first base. The germline V and J ends show losses of 6 bases and 2 bases respectively, and no gene match explains 5 bases of the junction. This receptor was obtained from a man in his fifties or sixties in good health and CMV-seronegative. The sequence is built from TRBV12-5 and TRBJ2-6, and 9 bases in between align with TRBD2. Input material: PBMCs. The CDR3 here reads CASGIAGAAGANVLTF. In nucleotide form, the sequence is TGTGCTAGTGGAATAGCGGGGGCTGCTGGGGCCAACGTCCTGACTTTC. The CDR3 plus the reference TRBV12-5 and TRBJ2-6 genes for the other parts give the full variable domain: DARVTQTPRHKVTEMGQEVTMRCQPILGHNTVFWYRQTMMQGLELLAYFRNRAPLDDSGMPKDRFSAEMPDATLATLKIQPSEPRDSAVYFCASGIAGAAGANVLTFGAGSRLTVL.